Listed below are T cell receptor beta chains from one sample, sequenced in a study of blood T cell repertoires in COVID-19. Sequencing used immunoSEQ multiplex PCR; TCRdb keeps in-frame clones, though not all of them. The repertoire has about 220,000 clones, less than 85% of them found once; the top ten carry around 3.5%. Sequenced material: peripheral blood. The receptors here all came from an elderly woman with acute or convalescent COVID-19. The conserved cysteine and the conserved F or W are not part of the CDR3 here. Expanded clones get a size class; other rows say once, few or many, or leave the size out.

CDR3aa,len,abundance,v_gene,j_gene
ASSRGSSGNTIY,12,.,TRBV10-2,TRBJ1-3
ASSVEAASTYGYT,13,.,TRBV9,TRBJ1-2
ASSPDRVRTEAF,12,.,TRBV27,TRBJ1-1
ASSPRGQIPYNEQF,14,.,TRBV7-7,TRBJ2-1
ASSPPWTGMNTEAF,14,.,TRBV7-9,TRBJ1-1
ASSLSGGAGYEQY,13,.,TRBV7-3,TRBJ2-7
AWRPLVNTGELF,12,once,TRBV30,TRBJ2-2
SARVGGSSSGNTIY,14,.,TRBV29-1,TRBJ1-3
ASSYSNEGETQY,12,.,TRBV6-2/TRBV6-3,TRBJ2-5
ASSQDLTAPRTGELF,15,.,TRBV3-1/TRBV3-2,TRBJ2-2
ASSPRTSGVGDTQY,14,.,TRBV19,TRBJ2-3
ASIFETQANYGYT,13,.,TRBV2,TRBJ1-2
ASSVDDSYGYT,11,.,TRBV9,TRBJ1-2
ASSVAGGLTNEQF,13,.,TRBV9,TRBJ2-1
ASSLGTSGGRNEQF,14,.,TRBV5-1,TRBJ2-1
ASALAATDTQY,11,.,TRBV5-1,TRBJ2-3
ASSQTGGGLFYNEQF,15,few,TRBV9,TRBJ2-1
ASSLVRDSAYEQY,13,.,TRBV11-2,TRBJ2-7
ASSLQGTQPQH,11,.,TRBV13,TRBJ1-5
ASRLQGDSNQPQH,13,.,TRBV6-5,TRBJ1-5
ASSGGTEPNQPQH,13,.,TRBV7-9,TRBJ1-5
ASSPGTQKYNEQF,13,.,TRBV5-4,TRBJ2-1
ASSSGGTLSYNEQF,14,.,TRBV27,TRBJ2-1